A selection of T cell receptor beta chains follows, all from one sample in a study of graft-versus-host responses after intestinal transplantation. These receptors' antigens are unknown. Assay: immunoSEQ multiplex PCR; the TCRdb copy retains only in-frame clones and omits some. Counted here are tens of thousands of clones, roughly 93% occurring once; the ten biggest clones make up approximately 0.2%. This sample comprised unstimulated CD4+ T cells sorted from spleen or lymph node cells, obtained before transplant. Receptors originate from a human donor who was the organ donor for an intestinal transplant. Both conserved end residues are part of each CDR3. Fields, in order: J gene, D gene, V gene, clone size, CDR3 protein, CDR3 DNA. A D gene is named only where the DNA matches it firmly. Where a row states a size, it is once, few, many or the class of an expanded clone; other rows omit it.

>TRBJ2-1|TRBD1|TRBV6-4|.
CASSQRDRGYNEQFF
TGTGCCAGCAGCCAAAGGGACAGGGGGTACAATGAGCAGTTCTTC
>TRBJ1-1|.|TRBV5-1|.
CASSLEALVGNTEAFF
TGCGCCAGCAGCTTGGAGGCGCTGGTGGGGAACACTGAAGCTTTCTTT
>TRBJ2-1|TRBD2|TRBV4-3|.
CAGSQEGTSGNEQFF
TGCGCCGGCAGCCAGGAGGGGACTAGCGGCAATGAGCAGTTCTTC
>TRBJ1-6|TRBD1|TRBV25-1|.
CASSRRDREASPLHF
TGTGCCAGCAGTCGACGGGACAGGGAAGCGTCACCCCTCCACTTT
>TRBJ1-1|.|TRBV6-5|.
CASSGWDTATEAFF
TGTGCCAGCAGTGGGTGGGATACGGCCACTGAAGCTTTCTTT
>TRBJ2-7|TRBD2|TRBV6-5|.
CASSSGGKPQYF
TGTGCCAGCAGTAGCGGGGGGAAACCCCAGTACTTC
>TRBJ2-1|TRBD2|TRBV19|.
CASSTQRGGDEQFF
TGTGCCAGTAGTACGCAGCGGGGGGGTGATGAGCAGTTCTTC
>TRBJ2-7|.|TRBV18|.
CASSTSRAYEQYF
TGTGCCAGCTCAACTTCCCGGGCGTACGAGCAGTACTTC
>TRBJ2-3|.|TRBV7-8|few
CASSLVVTPRGTDTQYF
TGTGCCAGCAGCTTAGTTGTCACCCCTCGGGGCACAGATACGCAGTATTTT
>TRBJ2-3|TRBD2|TRBV6-5|.
CASSSKTSGGAPTQYF
TGTGCCAGCAGTTCGAAGACTAGCGGGGGGGCCCCTACGCAGTATTTT
>TRBJ1-6|.|TRBV6-6|.
CASTQADFNSPLHF
TGTGCCAGTACTCAGGCAGATTTCAATTCACCCCTCCACTTT
>TRBJ1-4|TRBD1|TRBV5-4|.
CASSLVPGGQGEKLFF
TGTGCCAGCAGCTTGGTGCCAGGGGGCCAGGGTGAAAAACTGTTTTTT
>TRBJ2-7|.|TRBV7-9|once
CAGSIPGTDLSYEQYF
TGTGCCGGCAGCATACCCGGGACGGACCTTTCCTACGAGCAGTACTTC
>TRBJ1-3|.|TRBV11-2|once
CASSLVSGPGNTIYF
TGTGCCAGCAGCTTAGTTTCAGGCCCTGGAAACACCATATATTTT
>TRBJ1-1|.|TRBV5-5|once
CASSRMLGQNTEAFF
TGTGCCAGCAGCCGGATGCTAGGTCAGAACACTGAAGCTTTCTTT
>TRBJ1-6|.|TRBV6-5|.
CASSRQVWNSPLHF
TGTGCCAGCAGTCGACAGGTTTGGAATTCACCCCTCCACTTT
>TRBJ2-6|.|TRBV29-1|.
CSAVGSGANVLTF
TGCAGCGCCGTTGGCTCTGGGGCCAACGTCCTGACTTTC
>TRBJ2-7|.|TRBV19|.
CASRSRDGPYEQYF
TGTGCCAGTAGATCCCGGGACGGACCCTACGAGCAGTACTTC
>TRBJ2-7|.|TRBV20-1|.
CSASLAYEQYF
TGCAGTGCTAGCCTCGCTTACGAGCAGTACTTC
>TRBJ2-7|TRBD1|TRBV18|.
CASSQGQGANEQYF
TGTGCCAGCTCCCAGGGACAGGGGGCTAACGAGCAGTACTTC
>TRBJ2-5|TRBD2|TRBV6-4|once
CASSDSNRLAGETQYF
TGTGCCAGCAGTGACTCGAATCGGCTAGCGGGCGAGACCCAGTACTTC
>TRBJ1-1|TRBD1|TRBV19|.
CASSERQGRGAFF
TGTGCCAGTAGTGAAAGACAGGGGAGAGGAGCTTTCTTT
>TRBJ2-3|.|TRBV5-1|.
CASSSTGTYTDTQYF
TGCGCCAGCAGCTCAACCGGGACCTACACAGATACGCAGTATTTT
>TRBJ2-5|.|TRBV7-7|.
CASSPTGDQETQYF
TGTGCTAGCAGCCCTACCGGGGACCAAGAGACCCAGTACTTC
>TRBJ1-2|.|TRBV11-2|.
CASSLTPQDYGYTF
TGTGCCAGCAGCCTGACACCTCAAGACTATGGCTACACCTTC
>TRBJ2-7|.|TRBV5-4|.
CASSSPGDEQYF
TGTGCCAGCAGCTCCCCAGGGGACGAGCAGTACTTC
>TRBJ1-5|TRBD1|TRBV19|once
CASDRQGAGGNQPQHF
TGTGCCAGCGACCGACAGGGGGCCGGCGGCAATCAGCCCCAGCATTTT
>TRBJ2-2|.|TRBV18|.
CASSPDNTGELFF
TGTGCCAGCTCACCAGACAACACCGGGGAGCTGTTTTTT
>TRBJ2-5|TRBD2|TRBV19|.
CASSKNSGEQETQYF
TGTGCCAGTAGTAAGAATAGCGGGGAACAAGAGACCCAGTACTTC
>TRBJ1-4|.|TRBV14|.
CASSQIGSGGEKLFF
TGTGCCAGCAGCCAAATTGGGTCGGGGGGCGAAAAACTGTTTTTT
>TRBJ2-1|.|TRBV6-5|once
CASSSLTDYNEQFF
TGTGCCAGCAGTTCTCTGACTGACTACAATGAGCAGTTCTTC
>TRBJ1-1|.|TRBV19|.
CASRVGGVYEAFF
TGTGCCAGTAGGGTCGGCGGGGTATATGAAGCTTTCTTT
>TRBJ2-1|.|TRBV5-6|.
CASSLLTSAYNEQFF
TGTGCCAGCAGCTTGCTGACCTCAGCCTACAATGAGCAGTTCTTC
>TRBJ1-4|TRBD1|TRBV28|.
CASSSWTGGVEKLFF
TGTGCCAGCAGTTCTTGGACAGGGGGCGTTGAAAAACTGTTTTTT
>TRBJ1-5|.|TRBV28|.
CARSRGPASNQPQHF
TGTGCCAGATCCAGGGGACCGGCGAGCAATCAGCCCCAGCATTTT
>TRBJ2-1|.|TRBV5-6|.
CASSLGPGTYNEQFF
TGTGCCAGCAGCTTGGGCCCCGGGACTTACAATGAGCAGTTCTTC
>TRBJ1-5|.|TRBV28|.
CASSQYSNQPQHF
TGTGCCAGCAGTCAGTATAGCAATCAGCCCCAGCATTTT
>TRBJ1-5|TRBD1|TRBV10-1|.
CASSLSISGTGIIIGNQPQHF
TGCGCCAGCAGTCTGTCCATTTCGGGGACAGGGATTATTATTGGCAATCAGCCCCAGCATTTT
>TRBJ2-3|.|TRBV18|.
CASSPLAGTSTDTQYF
TGTGCCAGCTCACCTTTGGCAGGGACCTCCACAGATACGCAGTATTTT
>TRBJ2-1|.|TRBV25-1|.
CASSAPARYNEQFF
TGTGCCAGCAGTGCCCCAGCGAGGTACAATGAGCAGTTCTTC
>TRBJ1-1|.|TRBV27|.
CASSSPPGRGNTEAFF
TGTGCCAGCAGTTCCCCCCCGGGGAGGGGGAACACTGAAGCTTTCTTT
>TRBJ2-7|TRBD1|TRBV19|.
CASSIAGGSYEQYF
TGTGCCAGTAGTATCGCAGGGGGCTCCTACGAGCAGTACTTC
>TRBJ2-7|.|TRBV7-6|.
CATHCGVGYEQYF
TGTGCCACCCACTGCGGGGTGGGCTACGAGCAGTACTTC
>TRBJ1-2|.|TRBV4-3|.
CASSQAGAANYGYTF
TGCGCCAGCAGCCAAGCCGGAGCCGCTAACTATGGCTACACCTTC
>TRBJ2-5|.|TRBV9|.
CASSFRVDRVETQYF
TGTGCCAGCAGCTTTAGGGTTGATCGTGTGGAGACCCAGTACTTC
>TRBJ1-2|.|TRBV11-2|.
CASSLDTGYGYTF
TGTGCCAGCAGCTTAGATACCGGCTATGGCTACACCTTC
>TRBJ2-1|.|TRBV11-2|.
CASSPYPENEQFF
TGTGCCAGCAGCCCCTACCCGGAGAATGAGCAGTTCTTC
>TRBJ2-7|TRBD1|TRBV28|.
CASSPRDRGGEQYF
TGTGCCAGCAGCCCCAGGGACAGGGGCGGTGAGCAGTACTTC
>TRBJ1-5|.|TRBV28|.
CASSFPGIGEDQPQHF
TGTGCCAGCAGTTTCCCCGGGATCGGAGAGGATCAGCCCCAGCATTTT
>TRBJ2-5|.|TRBV2|.
CASSEQGGDRETQYF
TGTGCCAGCAGTGAGCAGGGAGGTGATCGAGAGACCCAGTACTTC
>TRBJ2-2|.|TRBV11-2|.
CASSLVQYTGELFF
TGTGCCAGCAGCTTAGTCCAGTACACCGGGGAGCTGTTTTTT
>TRBJ1-5|.|TRBV7-2|.
CASSLRTHQPQHF
TGTGCCAGCAGCTTAAGAACTCATCAGCCCCAGCATTTT
>TRBJ1-2|.|TRBV4-3|.
CASSQAVAGNYGYTF
TGCGCCAGCAGCCAAGCGGTGGCAGGGAACTATGGCTACACCTTC
>TRBJ2-7|TRBD1|TRBV7-9|.
CASSTGQGNYEQYF
TGTGCCAGCAGCACGGGACAGGGAAACTACGAGCAGTACTTC
>TRBJ1-2|.|TRBV18|.
CASSPDRIYGYTF
TGTGCCAGCTCACCAGACAGGATCTATGGCTACACCTTC
>TRBJ1-1|TRBD1|TRBV29-1|.
CSVEGQPETEAFF
TGCAGCGTTGAGGGACAGCCTGAAACTGAAGCTTTCTTT
>TRBJ2-5|TRBD2|TRBV5-1|.
CASSLNPGGAETQYF
TGCGCCAGCAGCTTGAATCCCGGGGGGGCGGAGACCCAGTACTTC